These 9 T cell receptor beta chains were all obtained from the same sample, sequenced in a study of shared clonotypes between healthy human individuals (dated by TCRdb to the early 2020s). Library prep was done by the immunoSEQ multiplex PCR assay. TCRdb holds this immuneACCESS table with in-frame rearrangements only. Some clones are missing; in checked studies, unresolved V genes explain under half, and the rest has no known cause. The sample table lists 850,000 to 1,200,000 clones, approximately 68% of them with a count of one. Clones ranked in the top ten supply approximately 1.5% of the sample. Material: memory CD4+ T cells sorted from blood. Explained via the paper, the cell subset or site label denotes: CD45RA-negative fraction. The receptors stem from a man younger than 35 in good health.

The chain recombines TRBV5-4 with TRBJ2-7, with 7 positions matching TRBD1. CDR3 length: 14 residues. With 4 bases clipped from V and 5 bases from J, the junction kept 9 bases outside the gene matches. CDR1 and CDR2 from the germline V gene are SGHNT and YYREEE (reference sequence). As DNA, the CDR3 is TGTGCCAGCAGCCTCCCGGACAGGTTCCACGAGCAGTACTTC. It yields the protein CASSLPDRFHEQYF.

The chain combines TRBV5-6 with TRBJ1-2, with 11 bases matching TRBD1. The junction had 6 bases not matched to a gene; V was cut back by 3 bases and J by 8 bases. Germline CDR1 and CDR2: SGHDT and YYEEEE. The CDR3 spans 14 residues. CDR3 loop: CASSSGQGDGGYTF. Written as DNA, the CDR3 is TGTGCCAGCAGCTCGGGACAGGGGGACGGGGGCTACACCTTC.

The chain employs TRBV7-2 and TRBJ2-5; D unclear. Trimming removed 2 bases at V and 1 base at J, with 11 bases between. Germline loops: CDR1 SGHTA, CDR2 FQGNSA. This CDR3 contains 15 residues. This CDR3 is CASSLSSRAQETQYF. As DNA, the CDR3 is TGTGCCAGCAGCTTATCCTCCCGGGCCCAAGAGACCCAGTACTTC.

This clone has only a few counts. The chain couples TRBV6-5 to TRBJ1-1; D remains ambiguous. Trimming removed 8 bases from V and 0 bases from J, with 10 bases in between. The V gene's germline CDR1 is MNHEY and CDR2 SVGAGI. The CDR3 consists of 13 residues. CDR3 DNA: TGTGCCAGCGGACCTCAGCTGAACACTGAAGCTTTCTTT. This gives the protein CASGPQLNTEAFF.

The V gene is TRBV11-2, the J gene TRBJ2-3; tentative D call: TRBD2 (6 bases). This CDR3 has 15 amino acids. V lost 6 bases, J lost 0 bases, and 13 bases lay in between. CDR1 is SGHAT and CDR2 is FQNNGV in the germline V gene. This CDR3 is CASRPPSVSTDTQYF. The CDR3, as DNA: TGTGCCAGCAGGCCGCCTAGCGTGAGCACAGATACGCAGTATTTT.

This clone was detected once. V and J are TRBV27 and TRBJ1-1; the D gene is possibly TRBD1 (5 bases). Trimming removed 2 bases at V and 6 bases at J, with 19 bases between. The germline V gene encodes CDR1 MNHEY and CDR2 SMNVEV (reference sequence). The CDR3 has 16 residues. In DNA, the CDR3 is TGTGCCAGCAGTTTAGGGGCAGGGAGGAATAACGCTGAAGCTTTCTTT. It encodes CASSLGAGRNNAEAFF.

With respect to this clone: A much larger clone lies a single base off, so this may be a read error. The chain recombines TRBV2 with TRBJ1-1; TRBD1 is a possible D gene (5 bases). The CDR3 has 11 residues. CDR1 and CDR2 (germline): SNHLY, FYNNEI. With 11 bases removed from V and 1 base from J, the gap between germline ends came to 8 bases. CDR3 DNA sequence: TGTGCCGGTAGGGGGAACACTGAAGCTTTCTTT. It yields the protein CAGRGNTEAFF.

This clone was detected a few times. The chain is built from TRBV7-9 and TRBJ2-3; TRBD2 might be the D (5 bases). Germline V gene lookup returns CDR1 SEHNR and CDR2 FQNEAQ (reference sequence). The V gene lost 5 bases and the J gene lost 2 bases, with 11 bases spanning the gap. The CDR3 is made up of 14 amino acids. As DNA, the CDR3 is TGTGCCAGCAGCCGTCGGGATCCCACAGATACGCAGTATTTT. Its translation is CASSRRDPTDTQYF. Together with reference TRBV7-9 and TRBJ2-3, the CDR3 gives the full variable domain: DTGVSQNPRHKITKRGQNVTFRCDPISEHNRLYWYRQTLGQGPEFLTYFQNEAQLEKSRLLSDRFSAERPKGSFSTLEIQRTEQGDSAMYLCASSRRDPTDTQYFGPGTRLTVL.

The V call is TRBV4-3, the J call TRBJ2-5, with D unclear. Trimming pared 1 base from V and 4 bases from J, leaving 13 bases between. CDR1 and CDR2 from the germline V gene are LGHNA and YSLEER. The CDR3 is 15 amino acids. DNA for the CDR3: TGCGCCAGCAGCCAAGGGCAAGACCAGCGAGAGACCCAGTACTTC. Translated, it gives CASSQGQDQRETQYF.